This TCR beta chain was documented in a study of T-cell reconstitution after alpha-beta-depleted transplantation in children. The CDR3 loop spans 16 amino acids. The V end was cut by 4 bases, the J end by 0 bases, with 16 bases between. Germline lookup yields CDR1 SQVTM and CDR2 ANQGSEA. Construction of the TCRbeta library involved unique molecular identifiers. From the PCR reads, TCRdb called clonotypes with MiXCR, one entry per CDR3 protein. The sample contains about 830,000 distinct CDR3 sequences, less than 20% of which appear only once. The study, taken as a whole, reports: Diversity and T-cell counts at one year after transplant derived mostly from new T cells.

This clonotype appeared a few times. Its antigen is undetermined. The sequence derives from a male patient between 5 and 17 years old who had a stem cell transplant for acute lymphoblastic leukemia, so the T cells may come from the graft donor. This rearrangement joins TRBV29-1 to TRBJ1-3; no definite D call. The sample in question was PBMCs, mostly from graft donor cells, obtained 360 days after TCRalphabeta/CD19-depleted stem cell transplant. The CDR3 region has the DNA TGCAGCGTTGTCGTTCCAGTTCTCGTCTCTGGAAACACCATATATTTT. Translation gives CSVVVPVLVSGNTIYF.